This TCR beta chain derives from a study of beta chain features in type 1 diabetes. Donors contributed one heparinised blood draw apiece, averaging about 120 mL. Sorting of CD4+ naive, central memory, regulatory and stem cell-like memory cells was performed via CD45RO/CCR7/CD25/CD127/CD95/CD27. Each population that was sorted was more than 95% pure. cDNA synthesis used the whole RNA isolate, giving expressed TCRB sequences. Repertoires were generated with immunoSEQ multiplex PCR, while TCRdb's copy carries only in-frame clones and drops some. Of 400,000 to 600,000 clones listed, over 25% are singletons. In regard to this clone: The antigen is not known.

Germline V gene data show CDR1 as GTSNPN and CDR2 as SVGIG (reference sequence). Trimming stripped 3 bases from V and 3 bases from J, with 3 bases between. The CDR3 is 11 amino acids. Study outcomes and limitations: A pattern of fewer insertions and more deletions at VDJ junctions was seen in type 1 diabetes patients.

The clonotype was recovered from a man aged 18-30 years in good health. Sequenced material: naive CD4+ T cells from blood. V is TRBV30 and J is TRBJ1-3; D gene ambiguous. CDR3 nucleotides: TGTGCCTGGAGACTTGGAAACACCATATATTTT. The encoded protein is CAWRLGNTIYF.